This T cell receptor (beta chain) was obtained from a study of blood T cell repertoires in COVID-19. Background on the study: T cells, B-cell-depleted T cells, or PBMCs supplied cDNA or gDNA.

As processed by the authors: How many nucleated cells were present was estimated from reference gene primer amplification. Data came from immunoSEQ multiplex PCR; TCRdb stores just in-frame clones and leaves some out. V, J and clone size were drawn from that table, and D and trimming were deduced from the DNA. The data show around 290,000 clones, 80% to 95% seen once. Participant age was about 18 to 89 years, and participants resided in fewer than 30 US areas. Cohort placement rested on clinical history that participants reported themselves. The CDR3 runs 14 residues. The V and J ends lost 3 bases and 3 bases, in that order; junction bases with no gene match: 3. Germline-derived CDR1 and CDR2 are MDHEN and SYDVKM.

The chain is built from TRBV28 and TRBJ2-3, with 7 bases fitting TRBD1. The material sequenced was PBMCs or T cells enriched from blood (not recorded which). The TCR originated in a woman in her thirties who had recovered from COVID-19. The CDR3 nucleotides are TGTGCCAGCAGTTTCAGGGGGTTGACAGATACGCAGTATTTT. It specifies CASSFRGLTDTQYF.